Listed below are T cell receptor beta chains from one sample, sequenced in a study of cytotoxic CD8 clonotypes in ibrutinib-treated CLL. Using immunoSEQ multiplex PCR, the repertoire was profiled, and TCRdb retains in-frame clones only, with some absent. The sample yields approximately 100,000 clones, roughly 57% seen once. This material consisted of PBMCs, taken after 24 months of ibrutinib treatment. Every receptor here comes from a human donor with chronic lymphocytic leukemia. Each CDR3 is given with its conserved first and last residue. D genes are given only for firm matches. Where a row states a size, it is once, few, many or the class of an expanded clone; other rows omit it.

j_call,d_call,clone_size,v_call,cdr3_nt,cdr3_aa
TRBJ1-6,-,-,TRBV7-2,TGTGCCAGCAGCTTAGCGTGGGGAAAGAATTCACCCCTCCACTTT,CASSLAWGKNSPLHF
TRBJ2-3,-,many,TRBV30,TGTGCCTGGAGTGGAAGGGGAGGCTGGTCCGATACGCAGTATTTT,CAWSGRGGWSDTQYF
TRBJ1-2,-,-,TRBV6-1,TGTGCCATAGGTGGAGGCTTAGGTCACGGCTACACCTTC,CAIGGGLGHGYTF
TRBJ1-4,-,-,TRBV7-8,TGTGCCAGCAGCTTAAGTAGGGCGCAAACTAATGAAAAACTGTTTTTT,CASSLSRAQTNEKLFF
TRBJ1-5,-,few,TRBV29-1,TGCAGCGTTGCACAGGGCTTAAACCAGCCCCAGCATTTT,CSVAQGLNQPQHF
TRBJ2-3,TRBD2,-,TRBV5-1,TGCGCCAGCAATCTAGCGGTAGGAACAGATACGCAGTATTTT,CASNLAVGTDTQYF
TRBJ2-3,-,many,TRBV7-8,TGTGCCAGCAGCTCGCACAACATAGCGGTGACAGATACGCAGTATTTT,CASSSHNIAVTDTQYF
TRBJ1-5,-,many,TRBV6-6,TGTGCCAGCAGTGGGACAAATCAGCCCCAGCATTTT,CASSGTNQPQHF
TRBJ2-3,-,-,TRBV19,TGTGCCAGTAGTATGAGAACAGATACGCAGTATTTT,CASSMRTDTQYF
TRBJ2-3,-,-,TRBV2,TGTGCCAGCAGTTACTCGTACACAGATACGCAGTATTTT,CASSYSYTDTQYF
TRBJ1-6,-,-,TRBV6-1,TGTGCCAGCAGTGGATTAGCCTCGACAAATTATAATTCACCCCTCCACTTT,CASSGLASTNYNSPLHF
TRBJ2-1,-,once,TRBV5-1,TGCGCCAGCAGCTTGGTGGGGGGGGCCCCCAATGAGCAGTTCTTC,CASSLVGGAPNEQFF
TRBJ1-1,TRBD1,-,TRBV6-5,TGTGCCAGCAGACGGGACAGGCCACCGGCTGAAGCTTTCTTT,CASRRDRPPAEAFF
TRBJ2-1,-,few,TRBV7-3,TGTGCCAGCAGCTTAGGACTTGACAATGAGCAGTTCTTC,CASSLGLDNEQFF
TRBJ1-2,-,-,TRBV27,TGTGCCAGCGGACAACAGGGAGGATATGGCTACACCTTC,CASGQQGGYGYTF
TRBJ1-1,TRBD1,-,TRBV6-5,TGTGCCAGCAGTTCTGGACAGGGTAGGAACACTGAAGCTTTCTTT,CASSSGQGRNTEAFF
TRBJ2-1,-,-,TRBV6-5,TGTGCCAGCAGTTACGGGAAAACCAATGAGCAGTTCTTC,CASSYGKTNEQFF
TRBJ2-7,-,few,TRBV5-6,TGTGCCAGCAGCTTACAAACCAGCCCTTCCTACGAGCAGTACTTC,CASSLQTSPSYEQYF
TRBJ2-2,-,-,TRBV5-1,TGCGCCAGCAGCTTGGAGGGGGGAGCGAACACCGGGGAGCTGTTTTTT,CASSLEGGANTGELFF
TRBJ2-2,TRBD1,-,TRBV11-1,TGTGCCAGCAGTGCCGGGACAGGCACCGGGGAGCTGTTTTTT,CASSAGTGTGELFF
TRBJ2-3,TRBD2,few,TRBV9,TGTGCCAGCAGCGAGCGACTAGCATCAGATACGCAGTATTTT,CASSERLASDTQYF
TRBJ2-7,TRBD2,-,TRBV10-3,TGTGCCATCAATAGGCTAGCGGGGGAAACCTACGAGCAGTACTTC,CAINRLAGETYEQYF
TRBJ2-4,-,-,TRBV18,TGTGCCAGCTCACCACCGAGGGGGACGTCCCTAGCCAAAAACATTCAGTACTTC,CASSPPRGTSLAKNIQYF
TRBJ2-7,-,-,TRBV5-3,TGTGCCAGAAGCTTGAGAGGAGTTCGGGAGCAGTACTTC,CARSLRGVREQYF
TRBJ2-3,-,few,TRBV9,TGTGCCAGCAGCGTAGTGTCCGGACAATTAGGAGATACGCAGTATTTT,CASSVVSGQLGDTQYF
TRBJ2-6,-,-,TRBV5-4,TGTGCCAGCAGCTTGGCGACTCCGGGCTTCTCTGGGGCCAACGTCCTGACTTTC,CASSLATPGFSGANVLTF
TRBJ1-1,-,-,TRBV14,TGTGCCAGCAGCCAAGTGGGGCAGGGTGCTGAAGCTTTCTTT,CASSQVGQGAEAFF
TRBJ1-6,TRBD1,-,TRBV13,TGTGCCAGCAGCTCGACAGGGGCTAATTCACCCCTCCACTTT,CASSSTGANSPLHF
TRBJ2-1,-,-,TRBV12-5,TGTGCTAGTGGTTTGGTAGGGGTAGATGGCCTAGCATCTAATGAGCAGTTCTTC,CASGLVGVDGLASNEQFF
TRBJ1-3,-,-,TRBV12-5,TGTGCTAGTGGTTCCCGGGGGAATGCGGGAAACACCATATATTTT,CASGSRGNAGNTIYF
TRBJ2-5,-,many,TRBV5-1,TGCGCCAGCAGCTTGGCCGGGGGTGCGGAGACCCAGTACTTC,CASSLAGGAETQYF
TRBJ2-7,-,few,TRBV14,TGTGCCAGCAGCCCCTGGGGGCGGCCACCCTACGAGCAGTACTTC,CASSPWGRPPYEQYF
TRBJ2-1,-,-,TRBV10-3,TGTGCCATCGGGACTTTTAATGAGCAGTTCTTC,CAIGTFNEQFF
TRBJ2-7,TRBD1,-,TRBV9,TGTGCCAGCAGCGATGGTCCGGGACAGGGTTACGAGCAGTACTTC,CASSDGPGQGYEQYF
TRBJ1-6,TRBD1,-,TRBV5-1,TGCGCCAGCAGCTGGGGGGACAGGGGTAATTCACCCCTCCACTTT,CASSWGDRGNSPLHF
TRBJ1-5,TRBD1,-,TRBV15,TGTGCCACCAGCAGGGGACAGGGTGATCAGCCCCAGCATTTT,CATSRGQGDQPQHF
TRBJ2-3,-,once,TRBV5-6,TGTGCCAGCAGACGAAAGGCAGATACGCAGTATTTT,CASRRKADTQYF
TRBJ2-1,-,-,TRBV7-3,TGTGCCAGCAGCTTGGGTACAGGGATAACCAATGAGCAGTTCTTC,CASSLGTGITNEQFF
TRBJ1-3,-,-,TRBV5-5,TGTGCCAGCAGCTTGCAAAACACCATATATTTT,CASSLQNTIYF
TRBJ2-2,-,many,TRBV5-6,TGTGCCAGCAGCTCCACCGGGGAGCTGTTTTTT,CASSSTGELFF
TRBJ1-1,-,-,TRBV5-4,TGTGCCAGCAGCTTCCCCGGGATGAACACTGAAGCTTTCTTT,CASSFPGMNTEAFF
TRBJ1-1,TRBD1,-,TRBV5-1,TGCGCCAGCAGCTTGGACAGGGGGAGTGGAACTGAAGCTTTCTTT,CASSLDRGSGTEAFF
TRBJ1-1,-,-,TRBV20-1,TGCAGTGCTAGAACCCTTGTTGAAGCTTTCTTT,CSARTLVEAFF
TRBJ2-7,TRBD1,once,TRBV7-6,TGTGCCAGCAGCAGTACCGGGACAGGGGGCTTGGCGTACTTC,CASSSTGTGGLAYF
TRBJ2-3,-,-,TRBV21-1,TGTGCCAGCAGTCCCGCGGCAGGACCGAATAGCACAGATACGCAGTATTTT,CASSPAAGPNSTDTQYF
TRBJ2-7,TRBD1,-,TRBV5-1,TGCGCCAGCAGCTTGTCAACCGGGACAGTCTCCTACGAGCAGTACTTC,CASSLSTGTVSYEQYF
TRBJ2-1,-,few,TRBV30,TGTGCCTGGAGTGTTGACAGTAACAATGAGCAGTTCTTC,CAWSVDSNNEQFF
TRBJ1-1,-,-,TRBV5-1,TGCGCCAGCAGCTTGGCGGGCATGAACACTGAAGCTTTCTTT,CASSLAGMNTEAFF
TRBJ1-1,-,-,TRBV30,TGTGCCTGGAGTGTGGGGGCTGAAGCTTTCTTT,CAWSVGAEAFF
TRBJ1-6,-,-,TRBV7-2,TGTGCCAGCAGCTTAGCAGGGAAGGAATCACCCCTCCACTTT,CASSLAGKESPLHF
TRBJ1-5,-,few,TRBV9,TGTGCCAGTAGCGACAGCCTCAATCAGCCCCAGCATTTT,CASSDSLNQPQHF
TRBJ2-7,-,-,TRBV6-5,TGCGCCAGCAGTTACGTTTCGGGCGAGGTGGAGCAGTACTTC,CASSYVSGEVEQYF
TRBJ2-5,-,-,TRBV6-9,TGTGCCAGCAGAAAACAGAGGCCCCCCTGGCGGGAGACCCAGTACTTC,CASRKQRPPWRETQYF
TRBJ2-2,TRBD2,-,TRBV7-9,TGTGCCAGCAGCCTGGGACTAGCGGCCGGGGAGCTGTTTTTT,CASSLGLAAGELFF
TRBJ2-7,TRBD1,few,TRBV5-6,TGTGCCAGCAGCTTGGTACAGGGGGCCTACGAGCAGTACTTC,CASSLVQGAYEQYF
TRBJ2-5,-,once,TRBV14,TGTGCCAGCAGCCAAGGGTTGGGGACGAGAACCCAGTACTTC,CASSQGLGTRTQYF